This is a list of T cell receptor beta chains from one sample in a study of cytomegalovirus exposure and HLA in healthy donors. Sequenced by immunoSEQ multiplex PCR; TCRdb stores in-frame clones only, minus some. Here the sample spans 160,000 or so clones, 88% being singletons. The specimen was PBMCs. The receptors come from a man aged 18 to 29 in good health and CMV-seronegative. Each CDR3 is given with its conserved first and last residue. A D gene is named only where the DNA matches it firmly. Size is omitted from some rows. Given values are once, few, many or a class for expanded clones.

v_gene	d_gene	j_gene	abundance	CDR3nt	CDR3aa
TRBV7-9	TRBD1	TRBJ1-2	once	TGTGCCAGCGGCCGGGACAGGGATGGTCATGGCTACACCTTC	CASGRDRDGHGYTF
TRBV29-1	TRBD1	TRBJ2-7	NA	TGCAGCGGCGGACAGGGGGGATCCTACGAGCAGTACTTC	CSGGQGGSYEQYF
TRBV27	NA	TRBJ1-1	NA	TGTGCCAGCAGTTTATCAGGGGTAGGCACTGAAGCTTTCTTT	CASSLSGVGTEAFF
TRBV29-1	NA	TRBJ2-1	NA	TGCAGCGTTGTTCGGGACATTCAGGTCAATGAGCAGTTCTTC	CSVVRDIQVNEQFF
TRBV6-6	TRBD2	TRBJ2-1	NA	TGTGCCAGCAGCAGGACTAGCGGCCATGAGCAGTTCTTC	CASSRTSGHEQFF
TRBV5-1	TRBD1	TRBJ2-6	NA	TGCGCCAGCACCCTAAATTGGGCAGGGGGCGCTGGGGCCAACGTCCTGACTTTC	CASTLNWAGGAGANVLTF
TRBV27	TRBD1	TRBJ2-7	NA	TGTGCCAGCAGTAACCGGGACAGGGTGCAGTACTTC	CASSNRDRVQYF
TRBV28	NA	TRBJ2-1	NA	TGTGCCAGCAGCAAAATAAGGGGGAACCAATACAATGAGCAGTTCTTC	CASSKIRGNQYNEQFF
TRBV7-9	NA	TRBJ1-2	few	TGTGCCAGCAGCTCTCAGACAGACTATGGCTACACCTTC	CASSSQTDYGYTF
TRBV7-7	NA	TRBJ2-3	NA	TGTGCTAGCAGCCGAGGGAGCACAGATACGCAGTATTTT	CASSRGSTDTQYF
TRBV20-1	NA	TRBJ2-3	once	TGCAGTGGGACACTCACAGATACGCAGTATTTT	CSGTLTDTQYF
TRBV6-6	TRBD2	TRBJ2-1	NA	TGTGCCAGCAGTTACTCGGTTAGCGGGGCGGGTGAGCAGTTCTTC	CASSYSVSGAGEQFF
TRBV7-2	TRBD1	TRBJ2-2	NA	TGTGCCAGCAGCTGGGACAGGGTAAACGGGGAGCTGTTTTTT	CASSWDRVNGELFF
TRBV7-6	NA	TRBJ2-1	NA	TGTGCCAGCAGCCCGCATTTAGCTGATGAGCAGTTCTTC	CASSPHLADEQFF
TRBV19	TRBD1	TRBJ2-7	NA	TGTGCCACAAGGACAGGGGAGTTAGGGGAGCAGTACTTC	CATRTGELGEQYF
TRBV6-4	TRBD2	TRBJ2-7	NA	TGTGCCAGCAGTGAGACTAGCGGGACGGACTACGAGCAGTACTTC	CASSETSGTDYEQYF
TRBV27	NA	TRBJ1-2	few	TGTGCCAGCAGTGCGACAGGCGCTGGGGGCTACACCTTC	CASSATGAGGYTF
TRBV7-9	NA	TRBJ2-7	NA	TGTGCCAGCCACCTCCCCCGAGGAGATAAGCAGTACTTC	CASHLPRGDKQYF
TRBV6-5	NA	TRBJ2-7	once	TGTGCCAGCACCCTATCCTACGAGCAGTACTTC	CASTLSYEQYF
TRBV14	TRBD2	TRBJ2-1	NA	TGTGCCAGCAGCCTGTGGACTAGCGGGAGGGGGCACAATGAGCAGTTCTTC	CASSLWTSGRGHNEQFF
TRBV18	TRBD1	TRBJ2-7	NA	TGTGCCAGCTCACAATCACAGGGGGCATACTACGAGCAGTACTTC	CASSQSQGAYYEQYF
TRBV4-3	NA	TRBJ2-1	NA	TGCGCCAGCAGCCAAGAGGGGCCCAGCTCCTACAATGAGCAGTTCTTC	CASSQEGPSSYNEQFF
TRBV2	TRBD1	TRBJ1-1	NA	TGTGCCAGCAGAGCTGGGACAGCGAACACTGAAGCTTTCTTT	CASRAGTANTEAFF
TRBV28	NA	TRBJ2-7	NA	TGTGCCAGCAGTTTATGGGCGGACAGATCCTACGAGCAGTACTTC	CASSLWADRSYEQYF
TRBV28	TRBD1	TRBJ1-1	NA	TGTGCCAGCAGTCCCCCCGGGACAGGGCACACTGAAGCTTTCTTT	CASSPPGTGHTEAFF
TRBV21-1	NA	TRBJ1-2	NA	TGTGCCAGCAGCAGGTACAGGGGCTTCCGCGGCTACACCTTC	CASSRYRGFRGYTF
TRBV19	TRBD1	TRBJ1-3	NA	TGTGCCAGTAGTGAGAACAGGGGGCTTGGAAACACCATATATTTT	CASSENRGLGNTIYF
TRBV7-2	TRBD1	TRBJ1-1	NA	TGTGCCAGCAGCTCAGGGGGCGCGAGTACTGAAGCTTTCTTT	CASSSGGASTEAFF
TRBV29-1	NA	TRBJ2-5	NA	TGCAGCGTTGTTCCACCTAGCCCGGGGACCCAGTACTTC	CSVVPPSPGTQYF
TRBV6-1	NA	TRBJ2-2	NA	TGTGCCAGCAGCAAGGAGTTTTCCGGGGAGCTGTTTTTT	CASSKEFSGELFF
TRBV5-1	NA	TRBJ2-5	NA	TGCGCCAGCAGCCGGGGTCCCTCAGAAGAGACCCAGTACTTC	CASSRGPSEETQYF
TRBV6-6	NA	TRBJ2-1	NA	TGTGCCAGCAGTTACGGGCAGGGAAATGAGCAGTTCTTC	CASSYGQGNEQFF
TRBV2	TRBD1	TRBJ2-1	NA	TGTGCCAGCATCCCAGGGGGAAGCTCCTACAATGAGCAGTTCTTC	CASIPGGSSYNEQFF
TRBV5-4	TRBD1	TRBJ2-1	NA	TGTGCCAGCAGCTTACAGGGGTCCTCCTACAATGAGCAGTTCTTC	CASSLQGSSYNEQFF
TRBV30	TRBD1	TRBJ1-1	few	TGTGCCTGGACGACAGGGGGGAACACTGAAGCTTTCTTT	CAWTTGGNTEAFF
TRBV5-1	NA	TRBJ2-1	NA	TGCGCCAGCAGCTTGTCAGGGGCGTATGAGCAGTTCTTC	CASSLSGAYEQFF
TRBV27	NA	TRBJ2-2	NA	TGTGCCAGCAGTTTCTCAGGGGGGCTCACCGGGGAGCTGTTTTTT	CASSFSGGLTGELFF
TRBV28	TRBD1	TRBJ2-4	NA	TGTGCCAGCAGTTCGGGACAGGCCCTAGCCAAAAACATTCAGTACTTC	CASSSGQALAKNIQYF
TRBV7-2	TRBD1	TRBJ2-2	NA	TGTGCCAGCAGCTTAATGGACAGGGAGAACACCGGGGAGCTGTTTTTT	CASSLMDRENTGELFF
TRBV28	TRBD1	TRBJ2-2	once	TGTGCCAGCAGCCATGACAGGGGGCTCGGCACCGGGGAGCTGTTTTTT	CASSHDRGLGTGELFF
TRBV14	NA	TRBJ1-2	NA	TGTGCCAGCAGCCAAGGAGGCGGGAGCGGCTACACCTTC	CASSQGGGSGYTF
TRBV6-5	TRBD1	TRBJ2-3	NA	TGTGCCAGCAGTGTTCAGGGGGCGTTGACAGATACGCAGTATTTT	CASSVQGALTDTQYF
TRBV28	TRBD2	TRBJ2-1	NA	TGTGCCAGCAAATCGGGACTAGCGGGTGTGGGGTCCTACAATGAGCAGTTCTTC	CASKSGLAGVGSYNEQFF
TRBV7-6	TRBD1	TRBJ1-2	NA	TGTGCCAGCAGTCCAGACAGGGGTTATGGCTACACCTTC	CASSPDRGYGYTF
TRBV11-3	NA	TRBJ2-5	NA	TGTGCCAGCTCGCTGACAGGTTTGGAGACCCAGTACTTC	CASSLTGLETQYF
TRBV9	TRBD1	TRBJ1-1	NA	TGTGCCAGCAGCGTAGGACAGGGGGCGCCTACTGAAGCTTTCTTT	CASSVGQGAPTEAFF
TRBV28	TRBD2	TRBJ2-1	NA	TGTGCCAGCAGTTTACCAGCGGGAGAGAATGAGCAGTTCTTC	CASSLPAGENEQFF
TRBV7-2	NA	TRBJ1-1	NA	TGTGCCAGCAGCTTTCTACCGGGACATCTTGAAGCTTTCTTT	CASSFLPGHLEAFF